This TCR beta chain is drawn from a study of blood T cells in healthy people across ages. V was shortened by 5 bases and J by 7 bases, with 15 bases between the two germline ends. The CDR3 runs 13 residues. CDR1 is DFQATT, CDR2 SNEGSKA, per germline (reference sequence). The use of a sample-barcoded 5' primer and a J-beta primer mix characterized a second PCR of 7 to 11 cycles. Each CDR3 protein is one row after TCRdb ran MiXCR on the 5' RACE reads. The table shows about 570,000 distinct CDR3 sequences, with 25% to 30% occurring only once. The clonotype was recovered from a woman aged 70-85 years in good health. The rearrangement uses TRBV20-1 and TRBJ1-5, with D possibly TRBD1 on 6 matching bases. Material: blood. Written as DNA, the CDR3 is TGCAGTGCTCTGGGGGGCGAGGGGCAGCCCCAGCATTTT. It yields the protein CSALGGEGQPQHF.